A single T cell receptor (beta chain) is shown here with its context. This table comes from immunoSEQ multiplex PCR, and its TCRdb copy is limited to in-frame clones, with some not included. This sample yields about 170,000 clones, of which about four fifths are seen a single time; roughly 7.5% belongs to the top ten. These data belong to a study of blood T cell repertoires in COVID-19. The CDR3 sequence is 12 residues long. Germline-derived CDR1 and CDR2 are SNHLY and FYNNEI. V was trimmed by 5 bases and J by 10 bases, leaving 14 bases between them. This chain connects TRBV2 to TRBJ1-1; tentatively, D is TRBD1 (6 bases). Sample: peripheral blood. This sequence was found in a man between 40 and 49 years old who had recovered from COVID-19. The CDR3 DNA follows: TGTGCCAGCAGTATGACAGGATCAGGAGCTTTCTTT. It codes for CASSMTGSGAFF.